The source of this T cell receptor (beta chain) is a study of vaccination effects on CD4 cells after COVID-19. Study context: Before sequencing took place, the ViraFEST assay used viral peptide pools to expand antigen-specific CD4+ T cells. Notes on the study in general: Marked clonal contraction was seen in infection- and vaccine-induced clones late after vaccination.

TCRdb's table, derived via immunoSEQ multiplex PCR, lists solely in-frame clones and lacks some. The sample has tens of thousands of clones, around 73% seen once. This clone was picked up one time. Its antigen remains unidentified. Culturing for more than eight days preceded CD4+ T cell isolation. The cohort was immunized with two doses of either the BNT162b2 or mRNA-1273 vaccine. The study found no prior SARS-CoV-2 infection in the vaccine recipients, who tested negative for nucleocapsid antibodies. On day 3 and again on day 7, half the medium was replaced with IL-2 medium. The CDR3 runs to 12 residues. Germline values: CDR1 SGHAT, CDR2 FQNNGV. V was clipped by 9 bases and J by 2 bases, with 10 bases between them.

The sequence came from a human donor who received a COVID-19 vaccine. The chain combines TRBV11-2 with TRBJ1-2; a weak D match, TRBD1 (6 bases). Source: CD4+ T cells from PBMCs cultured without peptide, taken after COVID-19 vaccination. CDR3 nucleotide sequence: TGTGCCAGTACAGGGAACAACTATGGCTACACCTTC. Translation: CASTGNNYGYTF. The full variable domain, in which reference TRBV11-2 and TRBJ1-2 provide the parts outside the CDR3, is EAGVAQSPRYKIIEKRQSVAFWCNPISGHATLYWYQQILGQGPKLLIQFQNNGVVDDSQLPKDRFSAERLKGVDSTLKIQPAKLEDSAVYLCASTGNNYGYTFGSGTRLTVV.